This TCR beta chain is drawn from a study of T cells in Graves' hyperthyroidism and ophthalmopathy (dated by TCRdb to the late 2010s). Turning to the overall study: Peripheral blood samples were taken at initial diagnosis, before any treatment was given. Prospective prediction of ophthalmopathy was tested in an independent validation cohort consisting of 18 to 20 hyperthyroidism patients and some 17 patients who later progressed to ophthalmopathy. After sampling, hyperthyroidism patients received methimazole starting at 30 mg daily, and ophthalmopathy patients received high-dose intravenous methylprednisolone. To identify TCR V-J signatures that set the groups apart, the researchers used a discovery cohort of more than 95 patients, made up of 40 to 45 with Graves' ophthalmopathy and about 55 with stable Graves' hyperthyroidism. The approximately 98 discovery patients were randomly divided into training and test sets at a 7:3 ratio. The paper describes TCR Vbeta CDR3 sequencing of around 130 peripheral blood samples, made up of 43 ophthalmopathy patients, approximately 76 hyperthyroidism patients and roughly 17 progressor patients. The study also compared thyroid tissue and blood T-cell repertoires from about six Graves' hyperthyroidism patients.

Ophthalmopathy patients had moderately to severely active disease, with a Clinical Activity Score of 3 or more, a NOSPECS grade of 4 or more, and a disease duration of less than 3 months. Exclusion was applied to patients with uncontrolled infections, other autoimmune diseases, pregnancy or lactation. Diagnoses were established on the basis of clinical symptoms, serum thyroxine and TRAb, thyroid ultrasound, and orbital computed tomography. PBMCs were isolated from 8 to 10 ml of fresh peripheral blood by Ficoll-Paque density gradient centrifugation. Trizol reagent was used to extract total RNA, and RNA quality was then checked on an Agilent 2100 Bioanalyzer. Remarks on this clonotype: Its antigen is not yet known. Per-base qualities were not stored, and no clone one base away is much larger.

TCR beta CDR3 regions were amplified from RNA transcripts. For the first round of RT-PCR on the TCR CDR3, the HTBI primer set was used together with the Qiagen OneStep RT-PCR kit. Libraries were constructed in a second round of multiplex PCR, after which size selection and purification were performed. Libraries were sequenced paired-end with 100 bp reads on an Illumina HiSeq2000. On the study's bioinformatics: SOAPnuke was used to process the raw data, removing reads that contained adapters or uncalled bases, had a mean Phred below 15, or lacked an exact match to the constant primer or identifier. High-quality paired reads were merged with COPE v1.2.5, and unique nucleotide sequences were defined as clonotypes. MiTCR v1.1 was used to align the clonotypes against IMGT TRBV, TRBD and TRBJ reference segments. The analysis was restricted to V-J combinations with a frequency above 0.0001, which together covered 99% to 99.2% of the repertoires. A TCS score was defined as the ratio of F50 (clonal expansion) to E x V (chaos), with BLOSUM62-based TCRdist applied between CDR3 peptides within each V-J. Welch's t-statistics and random forest reduced roughly 540 V-J features to roughly 13, which were used in a naive Bayes classifier (R e1071). TCRdb took the public reads, trimmed them with fastp at Q25, ran MiXCR for clone calling and kept in-frame beta chains. Every entry covers one CDR3 protein and lists the most common genes and DNA from its rows. The V and J calls were not made by the authors but by TCRdb's processing. A total of 490,000 or so distinct CDR3 sequences appear in this sample, around a fifth of them only once. Roughly 49% of the sample lies in the top ten.

V loses 4 bases of germline sequence and J loses 1 base, and the interval between the two ends is 14 bases. CDR1 is given as SGHDT and CDR2 as YYEEEE, both from the germline V gene. The CDR3 covers 15 residues, taking in both the cysteine and the phenylalanine. Kept here is only the CDR3 DNA, which spans 45 bases and is read in frame from base 1. The investigation overall reported the following: Most expanded thyroid clonotypes (frequency above 0.001) were also detected in blood, a finding suggesting that blood repertoires may reflect thyroid immune responses. Sample size was not statistically predetermined, and investigators were not blinded to group allocation. In validation, the model predicted progression to ophthalmopathy with around 71% sensitivity and less than 80% specificity, a median of approximately 6.7 months before onset. Ophthalmopathy was separated from stable hyperthyroidism by a 13 V-J signature model, with approximately 90% sensitivity and roughly 81% specificity obtained in cross-validation and 80%/75% obtained in testing.

Material for sequencing was blood. The chain couples TRBV5-6 to TRBJ1-1, with the D segment identity uncertain. The clonotype was recovered from a woman aged 70 to 79 with Graves' ophthalmopathy. The CDR3 protein: CASSAQPRSNTEAFF. In nucleotides, the sequence is TGTGCCAGCAGCGCTCAGCCGCGGTCGAACACTGAAGCTTTCTTT.